This T cell receptor beta chain was identified in a study of cytomegalovirus exposure and HLA in healthy donors. Study-wide context: Earlier results showed 90 million to 120 million unique TCR beta sequences derived from approximately 170 million T cells. Study-wide points: In an earlier analysis, productive rearrangement rates for most beta V segments clustered near 87% or 30%. A highly shared variant cluster was judged a likely technical artifact. A later analysis reportedly found fewer N-insertions in an Asian-associated ancestry cluster than the approximately 730-donor mean.

PCR employed 60 Vbeta and 13 Jbeta primers. Data came from immunoSEQ multiplex PCR; TCRdb stores just in-frame clones and leaves some out. The sample consists of 95,000 to 150,000 clones, 76% of them appearing once. This clone was found a few times. As yet, its antigen is unknown. V lost 4 bases to trimming and J lost 2 bases, with 12 bases between them. Germline CDR1 LNHDA, CDR2 SQIVND (reference sequence). The CDR3 length is 15 residues. The sequenced sample consisted of PBMCs. This sequence was found in a man in his fifties or sixties in good health and CMV-seronegative. The chain couples TRBV19 to TRBJ1-5; D may be TRBD1 (5 bases). CDR3 bases: TGTGCCAGTAGTAAGGCGGGGGAGGGCAATCAGCCCCAGCATTTT. Its protein product is CASSKAGEGNQPQHF.